The sequence of this T cell receptor (beta chain) was determined in a study of T cells in Graves' hyperthyroidism and ophthalmopathy. V gave up 1 base and J gave up 3 bases, with 9 bases separating them. The CDR3 has 14 residues. Germline V lookup: CDR1 SEHNR, CDR2 FQNEAQ (reference sequence). The CDR3 regions of TCR beta were amplified from RNA transcripts. Primed by the HTBI set, a first-round RT-PCR was run on the TCR CDR3. TCRdb recomputed calls from the multiplex PCR reads with MiXCR, one row per CDR3 protein. The repertoire holds a few hundred thousand distinct CDR3 sequences, with roughly a sixth as singletons. This clonotype was counted ten times or more.

This TCR came from a woman between 40 and 55 years old with Graves' ophthalmopathy. Sequences were obtained from blood. V gene TRBV7-9 combines with J gene TRBJ2-5; tentatively, D is TRBD1 (6 bases). The CDR3 protein is CASSLGTAEETQYF. CDR3 DNA: TGTGCCAGCAGCTTAGGGACAGCCGAAGAGACCCAGTACTTC.